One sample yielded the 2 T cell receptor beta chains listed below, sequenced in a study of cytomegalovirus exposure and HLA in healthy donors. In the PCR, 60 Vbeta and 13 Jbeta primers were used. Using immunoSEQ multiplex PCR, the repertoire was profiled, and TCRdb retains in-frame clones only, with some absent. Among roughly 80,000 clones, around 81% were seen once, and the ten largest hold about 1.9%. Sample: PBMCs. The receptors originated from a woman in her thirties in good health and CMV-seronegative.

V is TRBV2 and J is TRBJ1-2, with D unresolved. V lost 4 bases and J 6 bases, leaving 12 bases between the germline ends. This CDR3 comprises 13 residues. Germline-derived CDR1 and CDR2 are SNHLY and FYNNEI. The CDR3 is CASSGRRWDGYTF. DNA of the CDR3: TGTGCCAGCAGTGGAAGGAGGTGGGATGGCTACACCTTC.

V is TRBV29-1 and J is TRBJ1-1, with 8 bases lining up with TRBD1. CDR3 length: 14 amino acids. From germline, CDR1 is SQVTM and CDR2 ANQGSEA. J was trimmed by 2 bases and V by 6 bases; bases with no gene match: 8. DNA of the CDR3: TGCAGCGTAGCCTCACAGGGGGACAACACTGAAGCTTTCTTT. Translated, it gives CSVASQGDNTEAFF.